Listed below are T cell receptor beta chains from one sample, sequenced in a study of T cells expressing NK-cell markers. Reanalyzing the 5' RACE reads, TCRdb keeps one entry per CDR3 protein, without DNA. Recorded for this sample: 130,000 to 150,000 distinct CDR3 sequences. The sequenced material came from blood T cells: a sorted CD56 or NKG2C T cell subset, CD4+ or CD8+ T cells, or bulk PBMC T cells (not recorded which). These receptors all come from a man aged 18 to 30 in good health. CDR3s include the opening cysteine and the closing phenylalanine or tryptophan.

J gene: TRBJ2-3; V gene: TRBV7-6; CDR3 protein: CASSLSASGSGDTQYF
J gene: TRBJ2-1; V gene: TRBV7-9; CDR3 protein: CASSLLPGLAGDEQFF
J gene: TRBJ2-3; V gene: TRBV5-1; CDR3 protein: CASSPGGSYTDTQYF
J gene: TRBJ2-5; V gene: TRBV4-1; CDR3 protein: CASSQQDRGRETQYF
J gene: TRBJ2-1; V gene: TRBV24-1; CDR3 protein: CATSDMGLGNGEQFF
J gene: TRBJ2-5; V gene: TRBV29-1; CDR3 protein: CSVAGVETQYF
J gene: TRBJ1-4; V gene: TRBV4-2; CDR3 protein: CASSQDGQGVEKLFF
J gene: TRBJ2-1; V gene: TRBV2; CDR3 protein: CASKTSPSSYNEQFF
J gene: TRBJ1-6; V gene: TRBV5-5; CDR3 protein: CASRGSYSPLHF
J gene: TRBJ1-1; V gene: TRBV14; CDR3 protein: CASSQEVTGWTEAFF
J gene: TRBJ2-3; V gene: TRBV25-1; CDR3 protein: CASSPTSGTSTDTQYF
J gene: TRBJ2-1; V gene: TRBV6-5; CDR3 protein: CASRTAGPEQFF
J gene: TRBJ2-2; V gene: TRBV27; CDR3 protein: CASSLIGAGGELFF
J gene: TRBJ1-1; V gene: TRBV7-6; CDR3 protein: CASSLDQGWETEAFF
J gene: TRBJ2-1; V gene: TRBV6-5; CDR3 protein: CASSWGYGNEQFF
J gene: TRBJ2-7; V gene: TRBV29-1; CDR3 protein: CSVGGGRAHEQYF
J gene: TRBJ2-3; V gene: TRBV25-1; CDR3 protein: CASVTDRTSTDTQYF
J gene: TRBJ2-5; V gene: TRBV28; CDR3 protein: CASSPGLAGVGYRETQYF
J gene: TRBJ2-1; V gene: TRBV6-2/TRBV6-3; CDR3 protein: CASSYSTSGGSDEQFF
J gene: TRBJ2-5; V gene: TRBV6-1; CDR3 protein: CASSATGFGETQYF
J gene: TRBJ2-1; V gene: TRBV6-1; CDR3 protein: CASSEALLGNEQFF
J gene: TRBJ2-1; V gene: TRBV11-2; CDR3 protein: CASSLGRIQPYNEQFF
J gene: TRBJ2-1; V gene: TRBV4-1; CDR3 protein: CASSPRTGIQFF
J gene: TRBJ2-2; V gene: TRBV6-1; CDR3 protein: CASSPRTSGRSTGELFF
J gene: TRBJ2-1; V gene: TRBV4-1; CDR3 protein: CASSQGLAGRNEQFF
J gene: TRBJ2-7; V gene: TRBV11-2; CDR3 protein: CASSLDRVYEQYF
J gene: TRBJ2-5; V gene: TRBV6-2/TRBV6-3; CDR3 protein: CASTKTGDQETQYF
J gene: TRBJ2-5; V gene: TRBV3-1; CDR3 protein: CASSRGAGETQYF
J gene: TRBJ2-1; V gene: TRBV7-9; CDR3 protein: CASSSPVSFNEQFF
J gene: TRBJ2-1; V gene: TRBV3-1; CDR3 protein: CASSQDKGSRSRYNEQFF
J gene: TRBJ1-1; V gene: TRBV12-3/TRBV12-4; CDR3 protein: CASSLGQGVNTEAFF
J gene: TRBJ1-1; V gene: TRBV5-1; CDR3 protein: CASSQWGRSETGWTEAFF
J gene: TRBJ1-2; V gene: TRBV5-6; CDR3 protein: CASSGMPGQTNTIYGYTF
J gene: TRBJ2-3; V gene: TRBV29-1; CDR3 protein: CSVETGEDTQYF
J gene: TRBJ2-1; V gene: TRBV28; CDR3 protein: CASRTSGPNNEQFF
J gene: TRBJ2-3; V gene: TRBV12-3/TRBV12-4; CDR3 protein: CASRLAVLTDTQYF
J gene: TRBJ2-5; V gene: TRBV10-1; CDR3 protein: CASSEFGTGLQGSGETQYF
J gene: TRBJ2-5; V gene: TRBV11-2; CDR3 protein: CASSAGTGYAETQYF
J gene: TRBJ2-5; V gene: TRBV10-3; CDR3 protein: CAIRGMGEETQYF
J gene: TRBJ2-1; V gene: TRBV19; CDR3 protein: CATREGNNEQFF
J gene: TRBJ2-5; V gene: TRBV20-1; CDR3 protein: CSARGLAGARYQETQYF
J gene: TRBJ2-1; V gene: TRBV19; CDR3 protein: CASSIGLGLAGNEQFF
J gene: TRBJ1-1; V gene: TRBV6-5; CDR3 protein: CASSYDSPNTEAFF
J gene: TRBJ2-3; V gene: TRBV7-9; CDR3 protein: CAAGGTYTQYF
J gene: TRBJ2-1; V gene: TRBV6-1; CDR3 protein: CASSGTSGRGWDEQFF
J gene: TRBJ1-2; V gene: TRBV5-6; CDR3 protein: CASSLEGFGYGYTF
J gene: TRBJ2-1; V gene: TRBV7-6; CDR3 protein: CASSTTGTSMNEQFF
J gene: TRBJ2-1; V gene: TRBV12-3/TRBV12-4; CDR3 protein: CASRPHLRGSGRANEQFF
J gene: TRBJ2-5; V gene: TRBV7-9; CDR3 protein: CASNNRGNETQYF
J gene: TRBJ2-3; V gene: TRBV7-6; CDR3 protein: CASSRSNTDTQYF
J gene: TRBJ2-1; V gene: TRBV7-6; CDR3 protein: CASSLGTSGSLYNEQFF